The 29 T cell receptor beta chains listed next were all sequenced from one sample in a study of response to subunit inactivated influenza vaccine (dated by TCRdb to between 2017 and 2018). Library preparation used RT-PCR. The sequencer was an Illumina HiSeq 2500. TCRdb applied fastp at Q25 and MiXCR to the public reads, then kept only in-frame beta chains. Rows matching on CDR3 protein sequence are summarized as one entry with the most common DNA and genes. Here the sample has around 710,000 distinct CDR3 sequences; approximately 15% occur a single time. Jointly, the top ten make up approximately 7% of the sample. Sequencing used PBMCs from blood, obtained roughly 15 days before vaccination. The origin of the receptors is a man aged 50-60 years who received an inactivated influenza vaccine. Donor details come from another sample of the same person, matched by shared clones.

In regard to this clonotype: Germline and junction disagree at one end, which may indicate a read error. The chain links TRBV5-1 to TRBJ2-7; 9 bases fit TRBD1. Looked up from germline, CDR1 is SGHRS and CDR2 is YFSETQ. The CDR3 has 15 amino acids. CDR3 protein: CASCLYWDRAYEQYF. CDR3 coding DNA: TGCGCCAGCTGCTTGTACTGGGACAGGGCCTACGAGCAGTACTTC.

The gene calls are TRBV7-8 and TRBJ1-2, with a weak D call TRBD1 (5 bases). CDR3 length equals 13 residues. V lost 3 bases to trimming and J lost 5 bases, with 10 bases between them. CDR1 is SGHVS and CDR2 is FQNEAQ in the germline V gene. The chain's CDR3 is CASSFAGKYGYTF. In DNA form, the CDR3 reads TGTGCCAGCAGCTTTGCAGGGAAATATGGCTACACCTTC.

This clonotype was observed a handful of times. The V and J genes are TRBV10-3 and TRBJ2-7; TRBD1 aligns across 10 bases. The CDR3 is 15 amino acids. The J segment lost 0 bases and the V segment lost 4 bases, leaving 3 bases of the junction unmatched. Per the germline V gene, CDR1 is ENHRY and CDR2 is SYGVKD. In DNA form, the CDR3 reads TGTGCCATCAGTGCGGACAGGGGGGGCTCCTACGAGCAGTACTTC. It translates to CAISADRGGSYEQYF.

The chain carries TRBV6-2 or TRBV6-3 and TRBJ2-1, with a weak D call TRBD2 (5 bases). The CDR3 has 19 amino acids. V lost 2 bases, J lost 8 bases, and 28 bases lay in between. Germline assignment: CDR1 MNHEY and CDR2 SVGEGT. The CDR3: CASSYQPKLVGSETHEQFF. The CDR3, as DNA: TGTGCCAGCAGTTACCAGCCAAAATTAGTTGGTAGCGAGACCCATGAGCAGTTCTTC.

This clonotype was counted ten times or more. The chain links TRBV5-1 to TRBJ1-1; D call uncertain. In germline, CDR1 is SGHRS, CDR2 YFSETQ. The V end was cut by 5 bases, the J end by 3 bases, with 11 bases between. The CDR3 runs 13 residues. CDR3 residues: CASRTELDTEAFF. The CDR3 bases are TGCGCCAGCAGGACGGAGTTGGACACTGAAGCTTTCTTT.

A few counts support this clonotype. The V call is TRBV4-3, the J call TRBJ1-2; no clear D. V gave up 0 bases and J gave up 0 bases, with 8 bases separating them. CDR1 LGHNA and CDR2 YSLEER come from the germline V gene. The CDR3 extends over 15 amino acids. The CDR3 here is CASSQETGANYGYTF. The CDR3 coding sequence is TGCGCCAGCAGCCAAGAAACTGGAGCTAACTATGGCTACACCTTC.

The J gene is TRBJ1-2, the V gene TRBV10-3; 8 bases are shared with TRBD1. V was pared by 5 bases and J by 8 bases, with 7 bases of the junction left unmatched. CDR1 and CDR2 (germline): ENHRY, SYGVKD. CDR3 size: 13 residues. The CDR3 sequence: CAISHGQGTGYTF. For the CDR3, the DNA is TGTGCCATCAGTCACGGACAGGGAACAGGCTACACCTTC.

This clonotype showed up just a few times. The gene calls are TRBV7-9 and TRBJ1-3; 9 positions match TRBD1. Germline V gives CDR1 SEHNR, CDR2 FQNEAQ (reference sequence). CDR3 length equals 17 residues. The V segment lost 5 bases and the J segment 1 base; nucleotides outside the gene matches: 9. The CDR3 protein is CASSPRTGANSGNTIYF. In DNA, the CDR3 is TGTGCCAGCAGCCCCCGGACAGGGGCAAATTCTGGAAACACCATATATTTT.

This clonotype was picked up a small number of times. J is TRBJ2-5 and V is TRBV28; 14 nucleotides align to TRBD2. The CDR3 sequence is 16 residues long. CDR1 and CDR2 (germline): MDHEN, SYDVKM. The V gene end was trimmed by 6 bases and the J gene end by 4 bases; junction bases not matched to a gene: 7. CDR3 DNA: TGTGCCAGCAGGACTTCGGGGACTAGCGGGAGAGAGACCCAGTACTTC. This codes for CASRTSGTSGRETQYF.

This clonotype was recorded many times. The rearrangement uses TRBV29-1 and TRBJ2-3; a possible D gene is TRBD2 (6 bases). The CDR3 sequence is 14 residues long. Trimming left V 6 bases short and J 0 bases short, with 13 bases between. Germline lookup yields CDR1 SQVTM and CDR2 ANQGSEA. The CDR3 sequence: CSVEGKPSTDTQYF. CDR3 coding DNA: TGCAGCGTGGAGGGGAAACCTAGCACAGATACGCAGTATTTT.

At least ten counts were recorded for this clonotype. The rearrangement links TRBV27 to TRBJ2-1; 8 nucleotides line up with TRBD2. Trimming took 5 bases from V and 10 from J; bases not matched to a gene: 7. The germline V gene has CDR1 MNHEY and CDR2 SMNVEV (reference sequence). CDR3 length: 13 residues. The CDR3 DNA reads TGTGCCAGCAGTCTCTATAGCGGGGCCGAGCAGTTCTTC. Amino acids: CASSLYSGAEQFF.

Only a few counts were recorded for this clonotype. The gene calls are TRBV20-1 and TRBJ2-7; TRBD1 aligns across 10 bases. Germline values: CDR1 DFQATT, CDR2 SNEGSKA (reference sequence). The CDR3 loop spans 14 amino acids. V was clipped by 4 bases and J by 4 bases; unmatched bases: 7. CDR3 sequence (DNA): TGCAGTGCTAATCCCTCGGGACAGGGGTACGAGCAGTACTTC. As protein: CSANPSGQGYEQYF.

This clonotype was counted at least ten times. This chain links TRBV28 with TRBJ2-1; D may be TRBD2 (5 bases). V gave up 8 bases and J gave up 9 bases, with 23 bases separating them. The germline gives CDR1 MDHEN, CDR2 SYDVKM. The CDR3 covers 15 residues. The CDR3 loop is CASHGVNRFVGEQFF. Here the CDR3 DNA reads TGTGCCAGCCACGGGGTAAATCGTTTCGTTGGTGAGCAGTTCTTC.

This chain uses TRBV5-5 with TRBJ2-3, with 9 bases fitting TRBD1. The length of the CDR3 is 17 residues. V lost 6 bases and J lost 5; bases outside the gene matches: 16. Germline CDR1 and CDR2: SGHKS and YYEKEE (reference sequence). In nucleotides, the CDR3 is TGTGCCAGCAACCTAGGACAGGGGCACAACCTAGGAGATACGCAGTATTTT. This sequence encodes CASNLGQGHNLGDTQYF.

The rearrangement joins TRBV4-3 to TRBJ2-3, with TRBD2 matching 9 bases. CDR1 and CDR2 from the germline V gene are LGHNA and YSLEER. CDR3 length: 16 amino acids. Losses at the gene ends were 3 bases for V and 4 bases for J; bases not matched to a gene: 8. CDR3 amino acids: CASSQELAGRADTQYF. The CDR3 bases are TGCGCCAGCAGCCAGGAACTAGCGGGCAGGGCAGATACGCAGTATTTT.

The chain joins TRBV29-1 to TRBJ2-5; D is perhaps TRBD1 or TRBD2 (5 bases each). Trimming took 6 bases from V and 1 from J, leaving 12 bases between them. The length of the CDR3 is 13 residues. Germline loops: CDR1 SQVTM, CDR2 ANQGSEA. Written as DNA, the CDR3 is TGCAGCGTCGGGGCGCGGATCCAAGAGACCCAGTACTTC. This sequence encodes CSVGARIQETQYF.

The J gene is TRBJ1-1, the V gene TRBV6-5, with TRBD1 identical over 7 bases. The germline CDR1 and CDR2 sequences are MNHEY and SVGAGI. The CDR3 length is 16 residues. The J segment lost 1 base and the V segment lost 2 bases, leaving 7 bases of the junction unmatched. CDR3 nucleotide sequence: TGTGCCAGCAGTTACGACAGGGCCCTGGGGAACACTGAAGCTTTCTTT. This codes for CASSYDRALGNTEAFF.

The chain recombines TRBV20-1 with TRBJ1-5; possible D gene TRBD1, 6 bases. Looked up from germline, CDR1 is DFQATT and CDR2 is SNEGSKA (reference sequence). Trimming pared 1 base from V and 2 bases from J, leaving 12 bases between. CDR3 length equals 15 residues. CDR3 DNA: TGCAGTGCTAGAGTAGGGGGATCGGGCAATCAGCCCCAGCATTTT. As protein: CSARVGGSGNQPQHF.

This chain joins TRBV5-6 and TRBJ2-2, with 9 bases matching TRBD1. The CDR3 is made up of 17 amino acids. The germline gives CDR1 SGHDT, CDR2 YYEEEE. V lost 5 bases to trimming and J lost 0 bases; unmatched junction nucleotides: 8. CDR3 loop: CASRSRTGGTNTGELFF. The CDR3, as DNA: TGTGCCAGCAGGTCCCGAACAGGGGGCACGAACACCGGGGAGCTGTTTTTT. Variable domain in full (rest from reference TRBV5-6 and TRBJ2-2): DAGVTQSPTHLIKTRGQQVTLRCSPKSGHDTVSWYQQALGQGPQFIFQYYEEEERQRGNFPDRFSGHQFPNYSSELNVNALLLGDSALYLCASRSRTGGTNTGELFFGEGSRLTVL.

The CDR3 is CASSNPSGSYEQYF. The CDR3 region has the DNA TGTGCCAGCAGCAACCCTAGCGGGAGTTACGAGCAGTACTTC. The rearrangement joins TRBV5-4 to TRBJ2-7; TRBD2 matches at 10 bases. With V trimmed by 4 bases and J by 4 bases, 5 bases remained unmatched. Germline V lookup: CDR1 SGHNT, CDR2 YYREEE (reference sequence). This CDR3 region has 14 residues.

With respect to this clonotype: One junction end disagrees with the germline gene, perhaps due to a read error. The chain combines TRBV28 with TRBJ1-4; 7 bases fit TRBD1. The CDR3 is made up of 15 amino acids. The germline V gene has CDR1 MDHEN and CDR2 SYDVKM. The CDR3 nucleotides are TGTGCCAGCAGTAAACAGGGGACAACTAATGAAAAACTGGTTTTT. The encoded protein is CASSKQGTTNEKLVF.

This clonotype has only a few counts. This rearrangement joins TRBV5-1 to TRBJ2-1; no reliable D call. The CDR3 totals 15 residues. CDR1 is SGHRS and CDR2 is YFSETQ in the germline V gene. Trimming took off 0 bases at V and 3 bases at J, with 10 bases between the two ends. The DNA of the CDR3 is TGCGCCAGCAGCTTGGACAGCCCTTTCTACAATGAGCAGTTCTTC. It is translated as CASSLDSPFYNEQFF.

There are a few counts of this clonotype. The gene calls are TRBV12-3 or TRBV12-4 and TRBJ2-3; 9 nucleotides align to TRBD2. The length of the CDR3 is 17 residues. The trim removed 3 bases at V and 8 bases at J, leaving 15 bases unmatched. The CDR3 reads CASSFSGLANPGGTQYF. CDR3 sequence (DNA): TGTGCCAGCAGTTTCTCGGGACTAGCAAACCCGGGGGGTACGCAGTATTTT.

This clonotype has more than one count but fewer than ten. V is TRBV6-1 and J is TRBJ1-2, with TRBD1 matching 7 bases. J gave up 0 bases and V 4 bases, and 11 bases lay outside the gene matches. Looked up from germline, CDR1 is MNHNS and CDR2 is SASEGT. The CDR3 has 17 residues. CDR3 sequence: CASSVLGQALTNYGYTF. The CDR3 DNA reads TGTGCCAGCAGTGTTCTCGGACAGGCCCTAACTAACTATGGCTACACCTTC.

This clonotype was recorded a few times. The V gene is TRBV12-3 or TRBV12-4, the J gene TRBJ2-4; D not resolved. This CDR3 has 10 residues. V shed 6 bases and J shed 7 bases, with 4 bases lying between them. This chain's CDR3 is CASRSNIQYF. The CDR3 region has the DNA TGTGCCAGCAGGAGTAACATTCAGTACTTC.

The chain has TRBV4-2 and TRBJ2-1; D call uncertain. V was pared by 0 bases and J by 2 bases, with 14 bases between. CDR1 is LGHNA and CDR2 is YNFKEQ in the germline V gene. CDR3 length equals 17 residues. The CDR3 DNA is TGTGCCAGCAGCCAAGACCGGAGCCGCCCCCCCTACAATGAGCAGTTCTTC. Amino acid sequence: CASSQDRSRPPYNEQFF.

V gene TRBV20-1 combines with J gene TRBJ1-4; D unclear. The CDR3 runs 14 residues. V lost 0 bases and J lost 7, with 12 bases in between. CDR1 DFQATT and CDR2 SNEGSKA come from the germline V gene (reference sequence). The CDR3 DNA reads TGCAGTGCTAGAGATTGGCGGGATGGTGAAAAACTGTTTTTT. This encodes CSARDWRDGEKLFF.

The chain joins TRBV20-1 to TRBJ2-5, with a possible D match to TRBD2 (6 bases). The V end lost 4 bases, the J end lost 7 bases, and 13 bases lay between the germline ends. The V gene's germline CDR1 is DFQATT and CDR2 SNEGSKA (reference sequence). The CDR3 loop spans 12 amino acids. CDR3 sequence reads: CSANSGDGTQYF. In nucleotides, the CDR3 is TGCAGTGCTAATAGCGGCGATGGGACCCAGTACTTC.

Ten or more counts support this clonotype. The CDR3 reads CASSLTGTSPHEQYF. For the CDR3, the DNA is TGTGCCAGCAGCTTAACGGGGACTAGCCCCCACGAGCAGTACTTC. This sequence joins TRBV7-8 and TRBJ2-7, with 9 bases matching TRBD2. The V gene's germline CDR1 is SGHVS and CDR2 FQNEAQ. CDR3 length: 15 amino acids. V lost 2 bases, J lost 5 bases, and 7 bases stayed unmatched.